Below are 32 T cell receptor beta chains sequenced from a single sample in a study of spatial heterogeneity in lung cancer (dated 2019 in TCRdb). The time point label, as the study defines it: sample taken at primary tumor resection. The method was 5' RACE. The sample was run on a NextSeq 500. TCRdb took the public reads, trimmed them with fastp at Q25, ran MiXCR for clone calling and kept in-frame beta chains. CDR3 protein sequences are deduplicated, and each keeps its most common genes and DNA. This sample is represented by 4,000 or so distinct CDR3 sequences; roughly 6% of them were singletons. Roughly a third of the sample comes from the top ten. Their recognized antigens are unknown. Broader findings and caveats from the paper: The tumor nonsynonymous mutation count correlated with the number of expanded intratumoral alpha and beta TCRs.

The specimen comprised lung tumor tissue, sampled at surgery. All receptors derive from a male donor with early-stage non-small cell lung cancer.

By frequency in the sample, this clonotype is medium-sized. The CDR3 is CASRDGTGYQPQHF. CDR3 coding DNA: TGTGCCAGCAGAGATGGGACAGGTTATCAGCCCCAGCATTTT. This sequence joins TRBV2 and TRBJ1-5, with TRBD1 matching 8 bases. The CDR3 consists of 14 residues. Germline V lookup: CDR1 SNHLY, CDR2 FYNNEI. V trimming: 6 bases; J trimming: 5 bases; junction bases outside the gene matches: 6.

This clonotype was counted only a few times. V and J are TRBV10-3 and TRBJ2-3, with 9 bases matching TRBD2. J was trimmed by 4 bases and V by 6 bases; bases with no gene match: 5. The CDR3 has 14 amino acids. Germline V gene sequence: CDR1 ENHRY, CDR2 SYGVKD. The CDR3 loop reads CAIRREGRADTQYF. The CDR3 DNA reads as TGTGCCATCAGGCGGGAGGGCAGGGCAGATACGCAGTATTTT.

The V call is TRBV20-1, the J call TRBJ2-1; 10 bases are a match to TRBD1. CDR1 DFQATT and CDR2 SNEGSKA come from the germline V gene (reference sequence). V trimming: 3 bases; J trimming: 7 bases; junction bases outside the gene matches: 12. This CDR3 contains 16 residues. The CDR3: CSASPRRDRGRNEQFF. CDR3 DNA sequence: TGCAGTGCTAGTCCGCGCCGAGACAGGGGGCGGAATGAGCAGTTCTTC.

This clonotype was counted between two and nine times. The chain couples TRBV7-2 to TRBJ1-2; D gene ambiguous. The V end was cut by 1 base, the J end by 2 bases, with 14 bases between. Germline CDR1 reads SGHTA; CDR2 reads FQGNSA. The CDR3 length is 16 residues. CDR3 loop: CASSLVRHRQNYGYTF. CDR3 nucleotide sequence: TGTGCCAGCAGCTTAGTCAGACATCGCCAAAACTATGGCTACACCTTC.

This clonotype was seen at least ten times. J is TRBJ2-3 and V is TRBV4-3, with TRBD1 matching 8 bases. The CDR3 is 15 residues long. After removal of 8 bases from V and 1 base from J, the junction contained 8 bases not matched to a gene. Germline loops: CDR1 LGHNA, CDR2 YSLEER. In DNA form, the CDR3 reads TGCGCCAGCGGGACCAGGGGGCTTGGCACAGATACGCAGTATTTT. This translates into CASGTRGLGTDTQYF.

By share, this clonotype counts as medium-sized. The chain carries TRBV6-2 or TRBV6-3 and TRBJ2-5; 10 bases are a match to TRBD2. Germline V gene sequence: CDR1 MNHEY, CDR2 SVGEGT. Trimming at V came to 6 bases and at J to 2 bases, leaving 0 bases not matched to a gene. The CDR3 totals 13 residues. The CDR3 reads CASRTSGQETQYF. The CDR3 nucleotides are TGTGCCAGCAGGACTAGCGGGCAAGAGACCCAGTACTTC.

This clonotype was counted only a few times. The chain joins TRBV12-3 or TRBV12-4 to TRBJ2-7; D unclear. V was clipped by 1 base and J by 6 bases, with 7 bases between them. CDR3 size: 12 residues. The chain's CDR3 is CASSLGRLEQYF. CDR3 sequence (DNA): TGTGCCAGCAGTTTAGGTAGACTCGAGCAGTACTTC.

This clonotype is classed as medium-sized. The rearrangement links TRBV20-1 to TRBJ2-5; 7 positions agree with TRBD1. CDR3 length: 15 residues. V shed 0 bases and J 9 bases; nucleotides not matched to a gene: 13. The germline V gene has CDR1 DFQATT and CDR2 SNEGSKA (reference sequence). CDR3 loop: CSARDRGGNVLAQYF. CDR3 bases: TGCAGTGCTAGAGATAGAGGGGGCAACGTTTTAGCCCAGTACTTC.

This clonotype was counted many times. The chain combines TRBV29-1 with TRBJ2-5; 7 nucleotides agree with TRBD2. The V segment lost 5 bases and the J segment 3 bases; nucleotides outside the gene matches: 3. CDR3 length: 12 residues. The germline V gene has CDR1 SQVTM and CDR2 ANQGSEA. CDR3 sequence (DNA): TGCAGCGTTTCAGGACTAGAAGAGACCCAGTACTTC. Translated: CSVSGLEETQYF.

This clonotype is termed large. V usage is TRBV27 and J usage is TRBJ2-3, with D possibly matching TRBD1 (6 bases). The CDR3 spans 14 residues. The V gene lost 3 bases and the J gene lost 2 bases, with 9 bases spanning the gap. Germline assignment: CDR1 MNHEY and CDR2 SMNVEV (reference sequence). The CDR3 DNA reads as TGTGCCAGCAGTTTGACAGGCCACACAGATACGCAGTATTTT. The encoded protein is CASSLTGHTDTQYF.

This clonotype was observed at least ten times. The gene calls are TRBV7-3 and TRBJ2-2; D is ambiguous. CDR1 and CDR2 from the germline V gene are SGHTA and FQGTGA. Between the trimmed V and J ends, which lost 2 bases and 1 base, there was a span of 2 bases. This CDR3 has 13 residues. DNA for the CDR3: TGTGCCAGCAGCTTAGGGAACACCGGGGAGCTGTTTTTT. It translates to CASSLGNTGELFF.

This clonotype has a count of ten or more. The CDR3 protein is CASSRSTGGNEKLFF. The CDR3 DNA is TGTGCCAGCAGTCGATCGACAGGAGGTAATGAAAAACTGTTTTTT. The rearrangement links TRBV27 to TRBJ1-4; D is possibly TRBD1 (6 bases). The CDR3 covers 15 residues. CDR1 and CDR2 (germline): MNHEY, SMNVEV (reference sequence). Trimming took off 5 bases at V and 4 bases at J, with 14 bases between the two ends.

The chain carries TRBV7-3 and TRBJ1-1; possibly TRBD1 for D (6 bases). The germline gives CDR1 SGHTA, CDR2 FQGTGA. This CDR3 contains 14 residues. The V and J ends lost 3 bases and 7 bases respectively, with 15 bases between them. The DNA of the CDR3 is TGTGCCAGCAGCTTCGCCGGGGGCGGTCGTGAAGCTTTCTTT. The encoded protein is CASSFAGGGREAFF.

The chain recombines TRBV28 with TRBJ2-3; D remains ambiguous. This CDR3 is built from 11 residues. The V gene lost 2 bases and the J gene lost 8 bases, with 5 bases spanning the gap. Germline values: CDR1 MDHEN, CDR2 SYDVKM. CDR3 DNA sequence: TGTGCCAGCAGTTTAAGAGGTACGCAGTATTTT. Encoded protein: CASSLRGTQYF. Filled out from reference TRBV28 and TRBJ2-3, the complete variable domain reads DVKVTQSSRYLVKRTGEKVFLECVQDMDHENMFWYRQDPGLGLRLIYFSYDVKMKEKGDIPEGYSVSREKKERFSLILESASTNQTSMYLCASSLRGTQYFGPGTRLTVL.

This clonotype was picked up many times. The rearrangement links TRBV28 to TRBJ1-1; no reliable D call. CDR1 is MDHEN and CDR2 is SYDVKM in the germline V gene. This CDR3 spans 13 amino acids. Deletions cut 3 bases from V and 1 base from J, with 6 bases between. The CDR3 spells CASSFHPNTEAFF. CDR3 bases: TGTGCCAGCAGTTTTCACCCGAACACTGAAGCTTTCTTT.

This clonotype was recorded at least ten times. J is TRBJ2-1 and V is TRBV4-2, with 14 bases fitting TRBD2. The CDR3 has 16 residues. V lost 4 bases and J lost 10; bases outside the gene matches: 9. Germline CDR1 is LGHNA and CDR2 is YNFKEQ. The CDR3 loop reads CASSPIAGTSGGEQFF. CDR3 DNA sequence: TGTGCCAGCAGCCCCATAGCCGGGACTAGCGGGGGAGAGCAGTTCTTC.

This clonotype has at least ten counts. This chain joins TRBV20-1 and TRBJ2-3, with 13 bases that match TRBD2. From germline, CDR1 is DFQATT and CDR2 SNEGSKA (reference sequence). Trimming removed 3 bases from V and 5 bases from J; junction bases left unmatched: 8. The CDR3 extends over 16 amino acids. The CDR3, as DNA: TGCAGTGCTAGCGGAAGACTAGCGGGGGGTCAAGATACGCAGTATTTT. Its protein is CSASGRLAGGQDTQYF.

This clonotype was observed many times. The chain employs TRBV2 and TRBJ2-5; unclear D gene. Germline V gene sequence: CDR1 SNHLY, CDR2 FYNNEI. With 8 bases removed from V and 3 bases from J, the gap between germline ends came to 16 bases. The length of the CDR3 is 14 residues. The CDR3 DNA sequence: TGTGCCAGCCTAACGGACCTTGGAGAAGAGACCCAGTACTTC. Translated, it gives CASLTDLGEETQYF.

This clonotype came up many times. In DNA, the CDR3 is TGCAGTGCTAGCGGGAGGGCATCCGGGGAGCTGTTTTTT. Its translation is CSASGRASGELFF. The chain joins TRBV20-1 to TRBJ2-2; the match to TRBD2 covers 8 bases. Germline V gene lookup returns CDR1 DFQATT and CDR2 SNEGSKA (reference sequence). V shed 3 bases and J 6 bases; nucleotides not matched to a gene: 3. This CDR3 region has 13 residues.

This clonotype rates as medium-sized. This rearrangement joins TRBV7-2 to TRBJ2-5, with D possibly called TRBD1 or TRBD2 (5 bases each). Germline values: CDR1 SGHTA, CDR2 FQGNSA. V lost 5 bases to trimming and J lost 3 bases, with 13 bases between them. This CDR3 is 14 amino acids long. CDR3 in amino acids: CASSPRGGKETQYF. The CDR3 bases are TGTGCCAGCAGCCCCCGGGGCGGCAAAGAGACCCAGTACTTC.

Concerning this clonotype itself: This could be a read error, since a much larger clone is one nucleotide away. This chain joins TRBV7-9 and TRBJ2-1; D may match TRBD1 or TRBD2 (5 bases each). Germline V CDR1 and CDR2: SEHNR, FQNEAQ (reference sequence). The CDR3 runs 13 residues. CDR3: CTSRDRCNNEQFF. CDR3 bases: TGTACCAGCAGGGACCGCTGTAACAATGAGCAGTTCTTC.

In its sample, this clonotype ranks as medium-sized. The chain has TRBV5-1 and TRBJ2-2; 7 bases fit TRBD1. This CDR3 contains 14 residues. In germline, CDR1 is SGHRS, CDR2 YFSETQ. After removal of 4 bases from V and 2 bases from J, the junction contained 2 bases not matched to a gene. CDR3 sequence (DNA): TGCGCCAGCAGCCGACAGGGTAACACCGGGGAGCTGTTTTTT. It yields the protein CASSRQGNTGELFF.

This clonotype occurred many times. The chain has TRBV5-8 and TRBJ1-2; D perhaps matches TRBD1 (5 bases). This CDR3 has 14 residues. Looked up from germline, CDR1 is SGHTS and CDR2 is YDEGEE. Between the trimmed V and J ends, which lost 3 bases and 7 bases, there was a span of 16 bases. CDR3 in amino acids: CASSWDGRLGGYTF. The CDR3 DNA reads as TGTGCCAGCAGCTGGGACGGAAGACTCGGTGGCTACACCTTC.

The chain joins TRBV7-8 to TRBJ2-7, with 13 bases that match TRBD2. The CDR3 extends over 15 amino acids. The V segment lost 2 bases and the J segment 4 bases; nucleotides outside the gene matches: 2. The germline gives CDR1 SGHVS, CDR2 FQNEAQ. CDR3 loop: CASSLTLAGGYEQYF. The DNA of the CDR3 is TGTGCCAGCAGCTTAACACTAGCGGGAGGGTACGAGCAGTACTTC. Full variable domain (remainder filled in from reference TRBV7-8 and TRBJ2-7): GAGVSQSPRYKVAKRGQDVALRCDPISGHVSLFWYQQALGQGPEFLTYFQNEAQLDKSGLPSDRFFAERPEGSVSTLKIQRTQQEDSAVYLCASSLTLAGGYEQYFGPGTRLTVT.

In its sample, this clonotype ranks as medium-sized. The chain employs TRBV7-2 and TRBJ1-2, with D hard to call. V shed 2 bases and J shed 5 bases, with 6 bases lying between them. Germline V gene lookup returns CDR1 SGHTA and CDR2 FQGNSA. CDR3 length equals 12 residues. The CDR3 is CASSLTDYGYTF. CDR3 bases: TGTGCCAGCAGCTTAACAGATTATGGCTACACCTTC.

This clonotype was recorded at least ten times. The V and J genes are TRBV19 and TRBJ2-4; TRBD2 matches 8 bases. This CDR3 is built from 17 residues. The V and J ends lost 2 bases and 8 bases, in that order; junction bases with no gene match: 14. Looked up from germline, CDR1 is LNHDA and CDR2 is SQIVND (reference sequence). The CDR3 spells CASSISPPGGGQDIQYF. The CDR3 nucleotides are TGTGCCAGTAGTATATCCCCCCCGGGGGGGGGGCAGGACATTCAGTACTTC. Looking up the rest from reference TRBV19 and TRBJ2-4 gives the full variable domain: DGGITQSPKYLFRKEGQNVTLSCEQNLNHDAMYWYRQDPGQGLRLIYYSQIVNDFQKGDIAEGYSVSREKKESFPLTVTSAQKNPTAFYLCASSISPPGGGQDIQYFGAGTRLSVL.

At least ten counts were recorded for this clonotype. The chain employs TRBV12-3 or TRBV12-4 and TRBJ1-1; no definite D call. The ends were cut back, 5 bases at V and 1 base at J, with 11 bases in the middle. The CDR3 has 14 residues. CDR3 amino acids: CASSPRESNTEAFF. Written as DNA, the CDR3 is TGTGCCAGCAGTCCGCGGGAGTCGAACACTGAAGCTTTCTTT.

This clonotype has at least ten counts. The rearrangement joins TRBV30 to TRBJ1-5; D remains unclear. The germline V gene has CDR1 GTSNPN and CDR2 SVGIG (reference sequence). The CDR3 has 12 amino acids. The V end lost 2 bases, the J end lost 6 bases, and 8 bases lay between the germline ends. Here the CDR3 reads CAWSPPGQPQHF. In nucleotides, the CDR3 is TGTGCCTGGAGTCCTCCGGGTCAGCCCCAGCATTTT.

This clonotype occurred many times. This chain connects TRBV19 to TRBJ2-5; D not certain. V lost 5 bases, J lost 3 bases, and 13 bases lay in between. CDR3 length: 14 amino acids. Germline CDR1 is LNHDA and CDR2 is SQIVND (reference sequence). The CDR3 spells CASSSRWGKETQYF. CDR3 in DNA: TGTGCCAGTAGTTCCAGGTGGGGTAAAGAGACCCAGTACTTC.

Judged by abundance, this clonotype is medium-sized. The V gene is TRBV28, the J gene TRBJ2-3; 9 bases map to TRBD2. There are 14 residues in the CDR3. Germline CDR1 is MDHEN and CDR2 is SYDVKM. J gave up 6 bases and V 3 bases, and 4 bases lay outside the gene matches. The CDR3 DNA sequence: TGTGCCAGCAGTTTTCTAGCGGGGACGGATACGCAGTATTTT. This translates into CASSFLAGTDTQYF.

This clonotype was seen once. A much larger clone is a single base away; this may be a read error. The J gene is TRBJ2-7, the V gene TRBV27; possibly TRBD1 or TRBD2 for D (5 bases each). CDR3 length: 13 residues. The germline V gene encodes CDR1 MNHEY and CDR2 SMNVEV (reference sequence). The CDR3 is CANSLFGAREQYF. DNA of the CDR3: TGTGCCAACAGTTTGTTCGGGGCAAGGGAGCAGTACTTC.

Only a few counts were recorded for this clonotype. The chain recombines TRBV12-3 or TRBV12-4 with TRBJ1-5; D is unresolved. This CDR3 comprises 16 residues. V shed 1 base and J shed 3 bases, with 13 bases lying between them. The CDR3 bases are TGTGCCAGCAGTTTAGGAACGAAGGGTGCCAATCAGCCCCAGCATTTT. Amino acid sequence: CASSLGTKGANQPQHF.